In its sample, the clone carrying this TCR beta chain was seen many times. Its specificity is not known. CDR1 is SGHTA and CDR2 is FQGNSA in the germline V gene. Trimming stripped 1 base from V and 1 base from J, with 4 bases between. The CDR3 runs to 13 residues. The data were obtained in a study of T-cell memory formation after mild COVID-19. At the level of the study: TCR clusters were largely donor specific. Study-level points and caveats: Confirmation of SARS-CoV-2 specificity was lacking for second-wave clones peaking day 37.

Libraries for TCRalpha and TCRbeta carried sample barcodes and unique molecular identifiers via 5'RACE. Using its own MiXCR run on the 5' RACE reads, TCRdb lists one record per CDR3 protein. Altogether hundreds of thousands of distinct CDR3 sequences are present, roughly 15% being singletons, with the ten largest covering approximately 21%. Material for sequencing was PBMCs or a T cell subset sorted from them (not recorded which). The source of this sequence is a young man who had mild COVID-19 (a few samples of this study predate the infection). Cell type and time point are not known. The gene calls are TRBV7-2 and TRBJ1-1, with unresolved D. CDR3 residues: CASSLDQNTEAFF. The CDR3 region has the DNA TGTGCCAGCAGCTTAGATCAGAACACTGAAGCTTTCTTT.